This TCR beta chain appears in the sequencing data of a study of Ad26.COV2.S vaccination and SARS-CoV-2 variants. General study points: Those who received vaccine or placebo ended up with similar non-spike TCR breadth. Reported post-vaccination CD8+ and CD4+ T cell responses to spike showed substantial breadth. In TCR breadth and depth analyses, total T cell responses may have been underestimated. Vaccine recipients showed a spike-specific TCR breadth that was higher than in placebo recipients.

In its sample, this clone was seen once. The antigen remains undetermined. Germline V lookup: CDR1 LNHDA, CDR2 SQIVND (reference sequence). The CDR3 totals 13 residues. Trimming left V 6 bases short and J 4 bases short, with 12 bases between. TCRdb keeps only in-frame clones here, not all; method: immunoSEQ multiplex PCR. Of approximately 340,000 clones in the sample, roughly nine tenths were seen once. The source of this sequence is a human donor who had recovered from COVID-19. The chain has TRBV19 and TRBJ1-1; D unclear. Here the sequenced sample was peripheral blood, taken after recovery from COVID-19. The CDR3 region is CASRDYVGTEAFF. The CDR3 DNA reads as TGTGCCAGTAGAGATTACGTGGGCACTGAAGCTTTCTTT.